The clone carrying this T cell receptor (beta chain) was observed a few times. This sample was included in a study of blood T cell repertoires in COVID-19. About the research overall: COVID-19 samples collected from the United States, Italy and Spain covered acute and convalescent phases. In each case, the material was cDNA or gDNA derived from T cells, B-cell-depleted T cells, or PBMCs.

A Seattle source enrolled patients during active infection and followed them longitudinally. Per the study methods: Cell counts per sample came from amplifying reference gene primers. Produced via immunoSEQ multiplex PCR; TCRdb's table is partial and in-frame only. That table is the source of V, J and clone size, and D and trimming were worked out from the DNA. The table shows roughly 180,000 clones, with 75% to 85% occurring only once. V was clipped by 6 bases and J by 9 bases, with 12 bases between them. There are 12 residues in the CDR3. CDR1 is MNHEY and CDR2 is SMNVEV in the germline V gene (reference sequence).

The specimen sequenced was peripheral blood. The TCR sequence derives from a woman aged 40 to 49 with COVID-19, enrolled during active disease. V usage is TRBV27 and J usage is TRBJ2-1; D call uncertain. CDR3 amino acids: CASSPNAIEQFF. The CDR3 DNA sequence: TGTGCCAGCAGCCCCAATGCGATTGAGCAGTTCTTC.